This TCR beta chain was documented in a study of response to subunit inactivated influenza vaccine. Study-wide findings and caveats: After each seasonal influenza vaccination, few new T cells are recruited, the authors suggested.

Using its own MiXCR run on the RT-PCR reads, TCRdb lists one record per CDR3 protein. This table holds 200,000 to 300,000 distinct CDR3 sequences, roughly an eighth found once. Germline V gives CDR1 DFQATT, CDR2 SNEGSKA (reference sequence). The CDR3 runs to 12 residues. In this sample, this clonotype turned up a few times. What it binds is unknown. This receptor was taken from a man aged 45-60 years who received an inactivated influenza vaccine. The input for sequencing was non-naive T cells sorted from PBMCs, taken less than 15 days before vaccination. The V call is TRBV20-1, the J call TRBJ2-7; 10 nucleotides line up with TRBD1. The CDR3 region has the DNA TGCAGTGCTAGATCCGGGACAGGGGTCCTCGGGGTC. Protein sequence: CSARSGTGVLGV.